The T cell receptor (beta chain) described here comes from a study of blood T cell repertoires in COVID-19. At the level of the study: Sites in the United States, Italy and Spain provided acute and convalescent COVID-19 samples.

Participants were aged about 18 to 89 years from roughly 25 US areas. Cohort assignment relied on participant-reported clinical history. Data came from immunoSEQ multiplex PCR; TCRdb stores just in-frame clones and leaves some out. The repertoire holds 200,000 to 250,000 clones, around 85% seen once, with approximately 1.3% in the top ten. V gave up 4 bases and J gave up 3 bases; unmatched junction bases: 7. Germline CDR1 LNHDA, CDR2 SQIVND (reference sequence). The CDR3 length is 16 residues. Sequences were obtained from PBMCs or T cells enriched from blood (not recorded which). The chain has TRBV19 and TRBJ1-5; TRBD1 aligns across 9 bases. The receptor's source is a middle-aged woman with acute COVID-19. CDR3 nucleotides: TGTGCCAGTAGTAACCCGGGACAGGGTACCAATCAGCCCCAGCATTTT. Protein product: CASSNPGQGTNQPQHF.